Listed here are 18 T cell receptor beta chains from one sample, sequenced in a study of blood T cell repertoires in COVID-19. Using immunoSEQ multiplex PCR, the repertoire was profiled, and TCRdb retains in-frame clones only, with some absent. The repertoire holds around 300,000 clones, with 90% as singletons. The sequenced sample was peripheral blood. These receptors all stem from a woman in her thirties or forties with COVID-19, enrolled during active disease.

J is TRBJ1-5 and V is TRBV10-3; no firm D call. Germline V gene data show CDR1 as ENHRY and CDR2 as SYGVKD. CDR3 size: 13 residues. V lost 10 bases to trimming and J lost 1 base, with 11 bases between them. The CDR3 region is CANSQLSNQPQHF. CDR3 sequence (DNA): TGTGCCAACTCACAACTAAGCAATCAGCCCCAGCATTTT.

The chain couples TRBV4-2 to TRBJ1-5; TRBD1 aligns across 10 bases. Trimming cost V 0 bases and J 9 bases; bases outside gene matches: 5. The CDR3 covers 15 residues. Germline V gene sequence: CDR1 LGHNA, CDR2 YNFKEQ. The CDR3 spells CASSQDDRGRAPQHF. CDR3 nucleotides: TGTGCCAGCAGCCAAGATGACAGGGGGCGGGCGCCCCAGCATTTT.

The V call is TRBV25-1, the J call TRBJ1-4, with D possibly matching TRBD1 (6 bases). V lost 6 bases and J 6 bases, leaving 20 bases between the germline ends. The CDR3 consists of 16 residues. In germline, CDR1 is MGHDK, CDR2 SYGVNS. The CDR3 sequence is CASSPTGPTGYEKLFF. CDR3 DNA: TGTGCCAGCAGCCCGACAGGACCGACCGGGTATGAAAAACTGTTTTTT.

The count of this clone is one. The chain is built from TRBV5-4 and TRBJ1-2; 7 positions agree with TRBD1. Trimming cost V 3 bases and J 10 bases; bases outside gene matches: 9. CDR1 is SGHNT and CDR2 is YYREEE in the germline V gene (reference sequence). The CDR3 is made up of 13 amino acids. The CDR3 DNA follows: TGTGCCAGCAGCTCGACGGGACAGCCAAACTACACCTTC. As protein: CASSSTGQPNYTF.

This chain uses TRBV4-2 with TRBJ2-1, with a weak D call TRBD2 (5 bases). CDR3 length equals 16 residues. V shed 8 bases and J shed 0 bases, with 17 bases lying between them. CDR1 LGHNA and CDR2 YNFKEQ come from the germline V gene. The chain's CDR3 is CASRPSPGSSYNEQFF. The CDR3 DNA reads TGTGCCAGCCGCCCTTCGCCGGGGAGCTCCTACAATGAGCAGTTCTTC.

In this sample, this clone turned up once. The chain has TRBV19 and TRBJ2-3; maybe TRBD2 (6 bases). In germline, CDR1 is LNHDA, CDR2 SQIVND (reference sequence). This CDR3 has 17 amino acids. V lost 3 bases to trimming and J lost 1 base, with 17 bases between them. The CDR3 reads CASSMGGPASRTDTQYF. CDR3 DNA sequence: TGTGCCAGTAGTATGGGGGGTCCAGCTTCTCGCACAGATACGCAGTATTTT.

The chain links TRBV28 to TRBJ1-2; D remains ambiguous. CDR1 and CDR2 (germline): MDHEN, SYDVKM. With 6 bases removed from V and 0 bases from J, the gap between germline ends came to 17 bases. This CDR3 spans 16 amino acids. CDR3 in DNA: TGTGCCAGCAGCTCCAGGCGCGAATATTCTAACTATGGCTACACCTTC. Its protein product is CASSSRREYSNYGYTF.

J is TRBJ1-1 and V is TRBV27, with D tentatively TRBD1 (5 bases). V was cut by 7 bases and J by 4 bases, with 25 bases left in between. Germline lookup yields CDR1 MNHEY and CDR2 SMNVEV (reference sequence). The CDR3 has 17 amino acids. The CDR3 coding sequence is TGTGCCAGCATTTGGGCGCGGGGCCTAGGCGAGTCCACTGAAGCTTTCTTT. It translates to CASIWARGLGESTEAFF.

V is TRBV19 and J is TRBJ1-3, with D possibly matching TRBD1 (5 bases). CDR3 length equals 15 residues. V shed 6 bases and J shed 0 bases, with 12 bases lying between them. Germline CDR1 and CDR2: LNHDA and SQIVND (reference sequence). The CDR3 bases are TGTGCCAGTAGCCTGGGGCTGGGCTCTGGAAACACCATATATTTT. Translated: CASSLGLGSGNTIYF.

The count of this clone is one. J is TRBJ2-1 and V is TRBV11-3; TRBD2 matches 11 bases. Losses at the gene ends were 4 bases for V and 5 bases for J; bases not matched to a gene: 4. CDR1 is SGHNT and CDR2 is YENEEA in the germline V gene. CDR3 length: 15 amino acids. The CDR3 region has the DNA TGTGCCAGCAGCTCAAGACTAGCGGGGAACAATGAGCAGTTCTTC. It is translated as CASSSRLAGNNEQFF.

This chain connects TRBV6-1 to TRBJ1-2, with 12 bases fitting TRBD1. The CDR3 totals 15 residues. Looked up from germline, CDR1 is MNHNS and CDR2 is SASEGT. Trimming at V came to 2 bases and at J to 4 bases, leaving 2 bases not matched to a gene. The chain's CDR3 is CASSEPGQGAYGYTF. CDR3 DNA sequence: TGTGCCAGCAGTGAACCGGGACAGGGGGCCTATGGCTACACCTTC.

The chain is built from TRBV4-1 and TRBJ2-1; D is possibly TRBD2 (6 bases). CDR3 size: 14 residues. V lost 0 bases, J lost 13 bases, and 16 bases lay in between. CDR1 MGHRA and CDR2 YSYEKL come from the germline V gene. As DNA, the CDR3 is TGCGCCAGCAGCCAAGATAAGGCCGCGGGGTTCCAGTTCTTC. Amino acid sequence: CASSQDKAAGFQFF.

The CDR3 loop is CATSRDRGWGETQYF. CDR3 nucleotide sequence: TGTGCCACCAGCAGAGATAGGGGATGGGGAGAGACCCAGTACTTC. The chain has TRBV15 and TRBJ2-5; D perhaps matches TRBD1 (5 bases). Germline CDR1 LNHNV, CDR2 YYDKDF (reference sequence). Trimming took off 0 bases at V and 4 bases at J, with 12 bases between the two ends. This CDR3 spans 15 amino acids.

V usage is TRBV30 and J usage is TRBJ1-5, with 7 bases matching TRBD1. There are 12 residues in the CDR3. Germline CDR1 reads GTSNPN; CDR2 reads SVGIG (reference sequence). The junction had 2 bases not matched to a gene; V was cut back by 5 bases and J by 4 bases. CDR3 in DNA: TGTGCCTGGGAGACAGGGAATCAGCCCCAGCATTTT. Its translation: CAWETGNQPQHF. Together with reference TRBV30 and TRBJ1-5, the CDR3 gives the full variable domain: SQTIHQWPATLVQPVGSPLSLECTVEGTSNPNLYWYRQAAGRGLQLLFYSVGIGQISSEVPQNLSASRPQDRQFILSSKKLLLSDSGFYLCAWETGNQPQHFGDGTRLSIL.

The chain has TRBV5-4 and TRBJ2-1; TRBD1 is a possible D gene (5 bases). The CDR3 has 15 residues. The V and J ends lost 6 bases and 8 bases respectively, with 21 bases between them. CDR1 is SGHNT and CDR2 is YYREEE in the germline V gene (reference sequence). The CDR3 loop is CASNPLGVGQDEQFF. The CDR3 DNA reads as TGTGCCAGCAACCCCCTAGGGGTAGGACAAGATGAGCAGTTCTTC.

CDR3 in amino acids: CASSIAGTGATYEQYF. CDR3 sequence (DNA): TGTGCCAGTAGTATAGCCGGGACAGGGGCCACCTACGAGCAGTACTTC. The chain couples TRBV19 to TRBJ2-7; 10 bases fit TRBD1. V gave up 1 base and J gave up 2 bases; unmatched junction bases: 5. The CDR3 sequence is 16 residues long. CDR1 and CDR2 from the germline V gene are LNHDA and SQIVND (reference sequence).

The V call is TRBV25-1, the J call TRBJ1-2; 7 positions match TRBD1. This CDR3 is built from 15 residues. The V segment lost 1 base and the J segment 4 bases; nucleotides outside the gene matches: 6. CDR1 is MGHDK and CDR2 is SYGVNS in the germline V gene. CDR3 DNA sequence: TGTGCCAGCAGTGAATCTAGGGGGCGGATCTATGGCTACACCTTC. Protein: CASSESRGRIYGYTF.

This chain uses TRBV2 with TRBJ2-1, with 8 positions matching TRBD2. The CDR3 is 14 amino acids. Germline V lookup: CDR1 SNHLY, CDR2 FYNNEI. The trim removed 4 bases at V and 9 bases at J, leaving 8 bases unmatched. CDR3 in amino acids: CASSVTGRDGEQFF. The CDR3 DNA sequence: TGTGCCAGCAGTGTAACCGGGAGGGACGGTGAGCAGTTCTTC. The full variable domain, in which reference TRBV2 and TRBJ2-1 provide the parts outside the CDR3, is EPEVTQTPSHQVTQMGQEVILRCVPISNHLYFYWYRQILGQKVEFLVSFYNNEISEKSEIFDDQFSVERPDGSNFTLKIRSTKLEDSAMYFCASSVTGRDGEQFFGPGTRLTVL.